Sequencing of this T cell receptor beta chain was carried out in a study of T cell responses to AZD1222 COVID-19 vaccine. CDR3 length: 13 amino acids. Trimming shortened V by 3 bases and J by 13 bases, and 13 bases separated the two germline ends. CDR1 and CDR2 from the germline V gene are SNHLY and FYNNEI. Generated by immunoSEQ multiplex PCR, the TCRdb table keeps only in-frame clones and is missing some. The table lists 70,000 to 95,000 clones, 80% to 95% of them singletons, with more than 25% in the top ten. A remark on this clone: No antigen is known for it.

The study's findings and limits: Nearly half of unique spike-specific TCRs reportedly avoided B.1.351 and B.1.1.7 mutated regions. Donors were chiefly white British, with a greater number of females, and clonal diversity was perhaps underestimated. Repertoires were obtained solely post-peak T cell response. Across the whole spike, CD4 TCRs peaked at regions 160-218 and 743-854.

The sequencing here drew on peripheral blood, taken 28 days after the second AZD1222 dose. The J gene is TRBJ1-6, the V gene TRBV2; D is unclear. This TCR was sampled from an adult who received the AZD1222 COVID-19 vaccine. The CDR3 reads CASSDRPRYPLHF. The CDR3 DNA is TGTGCCAGCAGTGATAGACCTCGATACCCCCTCCACTTT.